This TCR beta chain originates from a study of CD8+CD57+ T cells in acquired aplastic anemia. Study-level information: Across the sorted CD4+ and CD8+ cells, DNA amounts averaged 3.2 ug. Study-wide points: Patients did not significantly differ from controls in CD8+ Simpson's diversity. The same twenty-nine CD8+ CDR3 sequences occurred in patients and in controls.

CDR3 length: 14 amino acids. The V gene's germline CDR1 is MGHDK and CDR2 SYGVNS. Between the trimmed V and J ends, which lost 4 bases and 0 bases, there was a span of 7 bases. For this clonotype: Its target is not known.

For CDR3 and TCR beta VDJ profiling, genomic DNA was the template used. A single record per CDR3 protein comes from TCRdb applying MiXCR to the reads. The sample holds 75,000 to 100,000 distinct CDR3 sequences, approximately 73% seen once. Flow cytometry had shown expanded CD8+CD57+ cells in the patients chosen for sequencing. When blood sampling took place, the patients had received no therapy. The clonotype comes from a human donor with aplastic anemia. The V and J genes are TRBV25-1 and TRBJ2-1, with unresolved D. Sequencing input: sorted CD4+, CD8+, or CD8+CD57+ T cells (not recorded which) from PBMCs. The CDR3 region has the DNA TGTGCCAGCAGTGGTTCTGGCTCCTACAATGAGCAGTTCTTC. Translated, it gives CASSGSGSYNEQFF.